One sample yielded the 11 T cell receptor beta chains listed below, sequenced in a study of blood T cells in healthy people across ages. A second 7 to 11 cycle PCR used barcoded and J-beta primers. A single record per CDR3 protein comes from TCRdb applying MiXCR to the 5' RACE reads. Counted here are hundreds of thousands of distinct CDR3 sequences, 40% to 45% occurring once; the ten biggest clones make up roughly 30%. The sample taken for sequencing was blood. The receptors originated from an elderly man in good health.

The chain joins TRBV6-5 to TRBJ2-1; D is perhaps TRBD2 (5 bases). The CDR3 spans 15 residues. V gave up 3 bases and J gave up 7 bases, with 16 bases separating them. CDR1 is MNHEY, CDR2 SVGAGI, per germline. CDR3 sequence reads: CASSYELAPSNEQFF. The CDR3 DNA follows: TGTGCCAGCAGTTATGAGCTAGCTCCCTCTAATGAGCAGTTCTTC.

In this sample, this clonotype turned up many times. V gene TRBV5-1 combines with J gene TRBJ2-5, with TRBD1 identical over 7 bases. The germline CDR1 and CDR2 sequences are SGHRS and YFSETQ. The V gene end was trimmed by 0 bases and the J gene end by 2 bases; junction bases not matched to a gene: 4. The length of the CDR3 is 15 residues. As DNA, the CDR3 is TGCGCCAGCAGCTTGGTGAGGGGACAGCAAGAGACCCAGTACTTC. Translated, it gives CASSLVRGQQETQYF.

Here the CDR3 DNA reads TGTGCCAGCAATTTAGGGACAGGGCACTCCTACGAGCAGTACTTC. Translation: CASNLGTGHSYEQYF. The chain joins TRBV2 to TRBJ2-7; 9 positions agree with TRBD1. V shed 7 bases and J 0 bases; nucleotides not matched to a gene: 7. The CDR3 extends over 15 amino acids. Per the germline V gene, CDR1 is SNHLY and CDR2 is FYNNEI.

The rearrangement joins TRBV6-1 to TRBJ2-7; 7 bases line up with TRBD2. The germline CDR1 and CDR2 sequences are MNHNS and SASEGT. The V and J ends lost 4 bases and 3 bases, in that order; junction bases with no gene match: 3. This CDR3 has 13 residues. For the CDR3, the DNA is TGTGCCAGCAGTGTATCGGGAGGCTACGAGCAGTACTTC. As protein: CASSVSGGYEQYF.

The V and J genes are TRBV7-9 and TRBJ2-5; 7 bases agree with TRBD1. The germline gives CDR1 SEHNR, CDR2 FQNEAQ (reference sequence). After removal of 8 bases from V and 4 bases from J, the junction contained 7 bases not matched to a gene. The CDR3 is 13 amino acids. CDR3 coding DNA: TGTGCCAGCGTGACAGGGAATAGAGAGACCCAGTACTTC. Protein: CASVTGNRETQYF.

This chain uses TRBV11-2 with TRBJ2-4; unclear D gene. The J call may be incorrect, as the DNA end agrees better with TRBJ2-5. CDR3 size: 14 residues. Germline values: CDR1 SGHAT, CDR2 FQNNGV. The DNA for the CDR3 is TGTGCCAGCAGCTTTATCAATTTACTGGAGACCCAGTACTTC. It is translated as CASSFINLLETQYF.

The chain recombines TRBV7-6 with TRBJ2-5; no reliable D call. Trimming cost V 1 base and J 5 bases, with 11 bases left between them. This CDR3 spans 14 amino acids. CDR1 is SGHVS, CDR2 FNYEAQ, per germline. The CDR3 protein is CASSLGGQVETQYF. In DNA form, the CDR3 reads TGTGCCAGCAGCTTAGGTGGTCAGGTGGAGACCCAGTACTTC. The whole variable domain, remainder taken from reference TRBV7-6 and TRBJ2-5, is GAGVSQSPRYKVTKRGQDVALRCDPISGHVSLYWYRQALGQGPEFLTYFNYEAQQDKSGLPNDRFSAERPEGSISTLTIQRTEQRDSAMYRCASSLGGQVETQYFGPGTRLLVL.

The gene calls are TRBV19 and TRBJ2-5; 8 positions match TRBD2. With V trimmed by 4 bases and J by 4 bases, 8 bases remained unmatched. Germline V gives CDR1 LNHDA, CDR2 SQIVND (reference sequence). The CDR3 is made up of 15 amino acids. CDR3 in DNA: TGTGCCAGTAGTAGGGAGCGGGGGTTCGGAGAGACCCAGTACTTC. Protein sequence: CASSRERGFGETQYF.

This clonotype was seen more than once but under ten times. Since a much larger clone is just one base distant, this may be a read error. This rearrangement joins TRBV7-9 to TRBJ2-1; 9 positions agree with TRBD2. Germline V CDR1 and CDR2: SEHNR, FQNEAQ (reference sequence). This CDR3 is 16 amino acids long. V dropped 5 bases and J dropped 5; count of bases not matched to a gene: 10. As DNA, the CDR3 is TGTGCCAGCAGCAATTTAGCGGGAGTGGCCCACAATGAGCAGTTCTTC. Its translation: CASSNLAGVAHNEQFF.

This clonotype appeared a few times. The chain links TRBV9 to TRBJ2-1; 7 bases are a match to TRBD1. Germline V gene data show CDR1 as SGDLS and CDR2 as YYNGEE. J gave up 9 bases and V 0 bases, and 9 bases lay outside the gene matches. The CDR3 covers 15 residues. The CDR3 loop is CASSVGGGAFGEQFF. The CDR3 DNA is TGTGCCAGCAGCGTAGGAGGGGGCGCTTTCGGTGAGCAGTTCTTC.

The chain recombines TRBV7-2 with TRBJ2-5; D is possibly TRBD1 (6 bases). Trimming left V 4 bases short and J 5 bases short, with 17 bases between. The CDR3 totals 15 residues. Germline CDR1 and CDR2: SGHTA and FQGNSA. The DNA of the CDR3 is TGTGCCAGCAGCTCCCAACAGGGCCCGGGGGAGACCCAGTACTTC. It specifies CASSSQQGPGETQYF.